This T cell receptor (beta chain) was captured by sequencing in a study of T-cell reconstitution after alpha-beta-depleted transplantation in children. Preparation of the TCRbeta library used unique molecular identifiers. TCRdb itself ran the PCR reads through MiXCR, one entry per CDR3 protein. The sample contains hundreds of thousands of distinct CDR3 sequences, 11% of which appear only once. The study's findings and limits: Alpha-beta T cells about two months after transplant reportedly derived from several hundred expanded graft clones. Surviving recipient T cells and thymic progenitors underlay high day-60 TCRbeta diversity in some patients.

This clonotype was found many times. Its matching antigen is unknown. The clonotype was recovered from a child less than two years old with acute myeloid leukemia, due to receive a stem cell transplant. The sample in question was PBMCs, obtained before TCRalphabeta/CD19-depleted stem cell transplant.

The CDR3 region has the DNA TGTGCCAGCAGCTTGGCCGGGGGCGCGACACCCCTCCACTTT. Its protein is CASSLAGGATPLHF. The chain recombines TRBV5-4 with TRBJ1-6; TRBD1 might be the D (6 bases). The length of the CDR3 is 14 residues. In germline, CDR1 is SGHNT, CDR2 YYREEE (reference sequence). Between the trimmed V and J ends, which lost 0 bases and 11 bases, there was a span of 12 bases.